Listed here are 9 T cell receptor beta chains from one sample, sequenced in a study of T cells in Graves' hyperthyroidism and ophthalmopathy. From RNA transcripts, TCR beta CDR3 regions were amplified. Primed by the HTBI set, a first-round RT-PCR was run on the TCR CDR3. TCRdb reprocessed the multiplex PCR reads via MiXCR and lists one record per CDR3 protein. The sample holds approximately 400,000 distinct CDR3 sequences, roughly 25% seen once. The sequencing sample was made of blood. These receptors were taken from a man aged 50-60 years with Graves' hyperthyroidism.

This clonotype occurred a few times. CDR3 protein: CASSVDRAGGETQYF. CDR3 nucleotide sequence: TGTGCCAGCAGCGTGGACAGGGCCGGGGGGGAGACCCAGTACTTC. The genes are TRBV9 and TRBJ2-5; D perhaps matches TRBD1 (8 bases). CDR3 length: 15 residues. V was cut by 2 bases and J by 5 bases, with 16 bases left in between. Germline assignment: CDR1 SGDLS and CDR2 YYNGEE.

To note about this clonotype: A much larger clone sits a single nucleotide away, making a read error possible. The CDR3 nucleotides are TGTGCCAGCAGTTTGGACTGGGGCCCTGAGCGGTTCTTC. Translated: CASSLDWGPERFF. The chain is built from TRBV27 and TRBJ2-1; either TRBD1 or TRBD2 may fit D (5 bases each). Germline CDR1 reads MNHEY; CDR2 reads SMNVEV (reference sequence). There are 13 residues in the CDR3.

The genes are TRBV5-1 and TRBJ1-1, with TRBD1 as a possible D gene (6 bases). Looked up from germline, CDR1 is SGHRS and CDR2 is YFSETQ. CDR3 length: 14 amino acids. V lost 0 bases, J lost 3 bases, and 9 bases lay in between. CDR3 region: CASSLEDRDTEAFF. CDR3 nucleotide sequence: TGCGCCAGCAGCTTGGAGGACAGAGACACTGAAGCTTTCTTT.

This clonotype was observed many times. The chain combines TRBV2 with TRBJ1-2; tentatively, D is TRBD1 (5 bases). This CDR3 region has 15 residues. Germline V lookup: CDR1 SNHLY, CDR2 FYNNEI. V lost 5 bases and J lost 1, with 14 bases in between. The CDR3 region has the DNA TGTGCCAGCAGTCCCAAACAGGAACATAACTATGGCTACACCTTC. Translation gives CASSPKQEHNYGYTF.

This clonotype showed up just a few times. The DNA for the CDR3 is TGTGCTAGTGGTTTGGTATCTGGGGGGGTGACAACTAATGAAAAACTGTTTTTT. Protein product: CASGLVSGGVTTNEKLFF. The genes are TRBV12-5 and TRBJ1-4; a possible D gene is TRBD1 (5 bases). Per the germline V gene, CDR1 is LGHNT and CDR2 is FRNRAP. The CDR3 has 18 amino acids. The V end was cut by 0 bases, the J end by 0 bases, with 14 bases between.

This clonotype was counted only a few times. V and J are TRBV20-1 and TRBJ1-4, with a possible D match to TRBD1 (6 bases). The CDR3 covers 14 residues. CDR1 DFQATT and CDR2 SNEGSKA come from the germline V gene (reference sequence). V gave up 1 base and J gave up 5 bases, with 11 bases separating them. The CDR3 bases are TGCAGTGCTAGAGGGGTCGGGGGCAATGAAAAACTGTTTTTT. Encoded protein: CSARGVGGNEKLFF.

The chain couples TRBV24-1 to TRBJ2-7; D is tentatively TRBD1 or TRBD2 (6 bases each). V was pared by 6 bases and J by 0 bases, with 29 bases between. The CDR3 runs to 20 residues. The V gene's germline CDR1 is KGHDR and CDR2 SFDVKD. CDR3 loop: CATSPHPGQGGSRSSYEQYF. DNA for the CDR3: TGTGCCACCAGTCCCCACCCAGGGCAAGGGGGGTCCAGGAGCTCCTACGAGCAGTACTTC.

In this sample, this clonotype turned up many times. The chain is built from TRBV20-1 and TRBJ2-3, with 10 bases lining up with TRBD1. Germline V lookup: CDR1 DFQATT, CDR2 SNEGSKA (reference sequence). V lost 5 bases to trimming and J lost 3 bases; unmatched junction nucleotides: 11. The CDR3 is 16 residues long. CDR3: CSALQTGTGATDTQYF. CDR3 bases: TGCAGTGCTCTCCAAACCGGGACAGGGGCGACAGATACGCAGTATTTT.

This clonotype was seen only a few times. This chain links TRBV27 with TRBJ1-1; D ambiguous. The CDR3 length is 13 residues. Looked up from germline, CDR1 is MNHEY and CDR2 is SMNVEV (reference sequence). Trimming removed 2 bases from V and 7 bases from J, with 11 bases in between. As DNA, the CDR3 is TGTGCCAGCAGTTTAACGGACGGACTTGAAGCTTTCTTT. It yields the protein CASSLTDGLEAFF.